A selection of T cell receptor beta chains follows, all from one sample in a study of blood T cell repertoires in COVID-19. Here immunoSEQ multiplex PCR was the method, and the copy in TCRdb shows in-frame clones only, minus some. This sample has 140,000 to 150,000 clones, with 75% to 90% found just once. Sequenced: peripheral blood. Receptors originate from a woman in her forties or fifties with acute or convalescent COVID-19. Both conserved end residues are part of each CDR3. A D gene is named only where the DNA matches it firmly. Some rows have no size entry. The others give once, few or many, or a class for an expanded clone.

d_call clone_size j_call v_call cdr3_length cdr3_aa cdr3_nt
NA NA TRBJ1-4 TRBV5-1 15 CASSVSGERSEKLFF TGCGCCAGCAGCGTATCAGGGGAACGAAGCGAAAAACTGTTTTTT
TRBD1 NA TRBJ1-1 TRBV18 17 CASSLAPGTALNTEAFF TGTGCCAGCTCACTAGCGCCCGGGACAGCCTTGAACACTGAAGCTTTCTTT
TRBD1 NA TRBJ1-4 TRBV6-6 14 CASSYPETGEKLFF TGTGCCAGCAGTTACCCCGAGACAGGGGAAAAACTGTTTTTT
NA once TRBJ2-4 TRBV3-1/TRBV3-2 16 CASSQVIRTDKNIQYF TGTGCCAGCAGCCAAGTGATACGGACAGATAAAAACATTCAGTACTTC
NA NA TRBJ1-1 TRBV12-3/TRBV12-4 11 CASSLGAEAFF TGTGCCAGCAGTTTGGGCGCTGAAGCTTTCTTT
NA NA TRBJ1-5 TRBV6-1 14 CASSEVGGWQPQHF TGTGCCAGCAGTGAAGTCGGGGGGTGGCAGCCCCAGCATTTT
TRBD2 NA TRBJ2-5 TRBV5-1 14 CATALLAGQETQYF TGCGCCACCGCGTTACTAGCGGGCCAAGAGACCCAGTACTTC
NA NA TRBJ1-2 TRBV29-1 13 CSVGQPANYGYTF TGCAGCGTTGGACAGCCCGCTAACTATGGCTACACCTTC
TRBD1 NA TRBJ1-1 TRBV18 15 CASSPRTGGNTEAFF TGTGCCAGCTCACCGCGGACAGGCGGGAACACTGAAGCTTTCTTT
TRBD1 NA TRBJ2-5 TRBV19 13 CASSIGTAETQYF TGTGCCAGTAGTATCGGGACAGCCGAGACCCAGTACTTC
TRBD1 NA TRBJ1-2 TRBV4-1 15 CASSPRQGASYGYTF TGCGCCAGCAGCCCCCGACAGGGGGCTAGCTATGGCTACACCTTC
TRBD2 NA TRBJ2-7 TRBV2 22 CASSVSSPWWSGRPPGIYEQYF TGTGCCAGCAGTGTCTCGTCCCCCTGGTGGAGCGGGAGACCCCCGGGAATCTACGAGCAGTACTTC
NA NA TRBJ1-6 TRBV12-5 16 CASGPWGGAPRSPLHF TGTGCTAGTGGTCCATGGGGGGGCGCGCCGCGTTCACCCCTCCACTTT
NA once TRBJ1-5 TRBV9 14 CASSVAGDNQPQHF TGTGCCAGCAGCGTAGCGGGGGATAATCAGCCCCAGCATTTT
TRBD2 NA TRBJ2-5 TRBV24-1 15 CATSDSSGRSETQYF TGTGCCACCAGTGATTCAAGCGGGAGGTCGGAGACCCAGTACTTC
TRBD2 NA TRBJ2-1 TRBV19 13 CASKGLANNEQFF TGTGCCAGCAAAGGACTAGCGAACAATGAGCAGTTCTTC
NA NA TRBJ1-4 TRBV6-5 16 CASSYSYRIPHEKLFF TGTGCCAGCAGTTACTCGTACAGGATCCCACATGAAAAACTGTTTTTT
TRBD1 NA TRBJ1-5 TRBV30 13 CAWSTGWNQPQHF TGTGCCTGGTCGACAGGGTGGAATCAGCCCCAGCATTTT
NA NA TRBJ2-7 TRBV28 15 CASSLFGGAVYEQYF TGTGCCAGCAGTTTATTCGGGGGAGCAGTCTACGAGCAGTACTTC
TRBD1 once TRBJ1-2 TRBV30 13 CAWRVQGSNGYTF TGTGCCTGGAGGGTACAGGGGAGCAATGGCTACACCTTC
NA NA TRBJ1-6 TRBV4-2 16 CASSRHPAGVNSPLHF TGTGCCAGCAGCCGACACCCGGCAGGGGTAAATTCACCCCTCCACTTT
TRBD1 NA TRBJ1-6 TRBV5-5 16 CASSPTGTGGNSPLHF TGTGCCAGCAGCCCAACCGGGACAGGGGGAAATTCACCCCTCCACTTT
NA NA TRBJ1-5 TRBV7-9 17 CASSSATGRGSNQPQHF TGTGCCAGCAGCTCCGCTACAGGGCGCGGTAGCAATCAGCCCCAGCATTTT
TRBD2 NA TRBJ2-1 TRBV18 15 CASSPGLAASNEQFF TGTGCCAGCTCACCGGGTCTAGCGGCCTCCAATGAGCAGTTCTTC